These 29 T cell receptor beta chains came from one sample sequenced in a study of cytomegalovirus exposure and HLA in healthy donors. With 60 Vbeta and 13 Jbeta primers, the PCR was carried out. Here immunoSEQ multiplex PCR was the method, and the copy in TCRdb shows in-frame clones only, minus some. The sample shows some 190,000 clones, about 81% of them seen only once. Sequenced material: PBMCs. Every receptor here comes from a man aged 25-40 years in good health and CMV-seropositive.

The chain has TRBV19 and TRBJ1-2, with a tentative D call TRBD1 (5 bases). The CDR3 is made up of 16 amino acids. The germline V gene has CDR1 LNHDA and CDR2 SQIVND (reference sequence). V shed 3 bases and J shed 2 bases, with 16 bases lying between them. The DNA of the CDR3 is TGTGCCAGTAGTATTACGTCCGGGACTGCAAACTATGGCTACACCTTC. Translated, it gives CASSITSGTANYGYTF.

This clone showed up just once. V is TRBV30 and J is TRBJ1-1; D is ambiguous. The CDR3 length is 12 residues. V was pared by 5 bases and J by 4 bases, with 11 bases between. The germline V gene has CDR1 GTSNPN and CDR2 SVGIG (reference sequence). The CDR3 reads CAWRGGGTEAFF. CDR3 DNA: TGTGCCTGGCGGGGTGGAGGCACTGAAGCTTTCTTT. Together with reference TRBV30 and TRBJ1-1, the CDR3 gives the full variable domain: SQTIHQWPATLVQPVGSPLSLECTVEGTSNPNLYWYRQAAGRGLQLLFYSVGIGQISSEVPQNLSASRPQDRQFILSSKKLLLSDSGFYLCAWRGGGTEAFFGQGTRLTVV.

V gene TRBV2 combines with J gene TRBJ1-5; weak D call: TRBD1 (6 bases). The CDR3 is made up of 15 amino acids. The V and J ends lost 7 bases and 2 bases respectively, with 15 bases between them. Per germline, CDR1 SNHLY and CDR2 FYNNEI. The CDR3 nucleotides read TGTGCCAGCAAGGACTTACAGGGCGGCAATCAGCCCCAGCATTTT. This sequence encodes CASKDLQGGNQPQHF.

The V call is TRBV10-3, the J call TRBJ2-7, with 8 bases lining up with TRBD1. CDR3 length: 14 amino acids. Unmatched junction bases numbered 9, after V lost 10 bases and J lost 1 base. Germline V gene sequence: CDR1 ENHRY, CDR2 SYGVKD. The CDR3 sequence is CATCVGTGSYEQYF. DNA of the CDR3: TGTGCCACCTGTGTGGGGACAGGATCCTACGAGCAGTACTTC.

The V call is TRBV25-1, the J call TRBJ1-6, with D perhaps TRBD1 (6 bases). CDR3 size: 15 residues. The germline V gene encodes CDR1 MGHDK and CDR2 SYGVNS. V gave up 1 base and J gave up 9 bases, with 13 bases separating them. The CDR3 region has the DNA TGTGCCAGCAGTGAATCGGTCACAGGGAGTTCACCCCTCCACTTT. Its protein is CASSESVTGSSPLHF. The whole variable domain, remainder taken from reference TRBV25-1 and TRBJ1-6, is EADIYQTPRYLVIGTGKKITLECSQTMGHDKMYWYQQDPGMELHLIHYSYGVNSTEKGDLSSESTVSRIRTEHFPLTLESARPSHTSQYLCASSESVTGSSPLHFGNGTRLTVT.

The table lists this clone with a few counts. The chain employs TRBV6-4 and TRBJ1-2; possible D gene TRBD1, 6 bases. From germline, CDR1 is MRHNA and CDR2 SNTAGT. This CDR3 region has 15 residues. V shed 5 bases and J shed 4 bases, with 17 bases lying between them. The CDR3 region is CASSRDTKGGYGYTF. DNA for the CDR3: TGTGCCAGCAGTAGGGACACCAAAGGAGGCTATGGCTACACCTTC.

The chain uses TRBV13 and TRBJ2-1; the D gene is possibly TRBD1 (5 bases). There are 13 residues in the CDR3. V lost 5 bases and J lost 5, with 10 bases in between. Germline values: CDR1 PRHDT, CDR2 FYEKMQ (reference sequence). CDR3 residues: CASSPMGHNEQFF. CDR3 in DNA: TGTGCCAGCAGCCCTATGGGGCACAATGAGCAGTTCTTC.

This clone appeared a single time. V usage is TRBV7-9 and J usage is TRBJ2-7, with D tentatively TRBD1 (6 bases). In germline, CDR1 is SEHNR, CDR2 FQNEAQ (reference sequence). With 5 bases removed from V and 4 bases from J, the gap between germline ends came to 15 bases. The length of the CDR3 is 14 residues. The CDR3 nucleotides read TGTGCCAGCAGCACCGAGAGGGGGAGTTACGAGCAGTACTTC. Its translation: CASSTERGSYEQYF.

The rearrangement uses TRBV27 and TRBJ1-2; tentatively, D is TRBD1 (6 bases). CDR1 and CDR2 from the germline V gene are MNHEY and SMNVEV (reference sequence). The CDR3 runs 15 residues. Trimming left V 5 bases short and J 8 bases short, with 21 bases between. The CDR3 DNA sequence: TGTGCCAGCAGTCCCTATCCGGACAGACCGAGAGGCTACACCTTC. Translating it yields CASSPYPDRPRGYTF.

The chain joins TRBV5-1 to TRBJ1-1; unclear D gene. The CDR3 runs to 15 residues. Per the germline V gene, CDR1 is SGHRS and CDR2 is YFSETQ. V was cut by 2 bases and J by 0 bases, with 11 bases left in between. CDR3 sequence: CASSFIGNLNTEAFF. CDR3 nucleotides: TGCGCCAGCAGCTTTATTGGCAATCTGAACACTGAAGCTTTCTTT.

V usage is TRBV28 and J usage is TRBJ2-2; TRBD1 matches 7 bases. CDR3 size: 15 residues. The trim removed 3 bases at V and 5 bases at J, leaving 6 bases unmatched. Per the germline V gene, CDR1 is MDHEN and CDR2 is SYDVKM. The CDR3 DNA is TGTGCCAGCAGTTTCTCGGGACAGAGAACCGGGGAGCTGTTTTTT. It is translated as CASSFSGQRTGELFF.

This clone appeared a single time. CDR3 nucleotide sequence: TGTGCCAGCAGCTACCCAGGGGTGGAGACCCAGTACTTC. Translation gives CASSYPGVETQYF. The chain couples TRBV7-2 to TRBJ2-5; D is possibly TRBD1 (6 bases). Per the germline V gene, CDR1 is SGHTA and CDR2 is FQGNSA. The CDR3 sequence is 13 residues long. Trimming left V 4 bases short and J 5 bases short, with 11 bases between.

The gene calls are TRBV28 and TRBJ1-5; D perhaps matches TRBD1 (6 bases). V lost 4 bases and J lost 6, with 16 bases in between. CDR1 MDHEN and CDR2 SYDVKM come from the germline V gene. This CDR3 has 15 amino acids. This CDR3 is CASSSNRDLGQPQHF. DNA for the CDR3: TGTGCCAGCAGTTCAAACAGGGATTTAGGTCAGCCCCAGCATTTT.

The rearrangement uses TRBV6-5 and TRBJ1-1; 8 nucleotides line up with TRBD1. The junction had 7 bases not matched to a gene; V was cut back by 5 bases and J by 11 bases. CDR1 MNHEY and CDR2 SVGAGI come from the germline V gene. The CDR3 runs to 12 residues. The CDR3 here is CASSRTGSRAFF. The CDR3 region has the DNA TGTGCCAGCAGTCGGACAGGGAGTAGGGCTTTCTTT.

V is TRBV4-1 and J is TRBJ2-5, with 8 bases lining up with TRBD1. The CDR3 is made up of 18 amino acids. Germline CDR1 and CDR2: MGHRA and YSYEKL. Losses at the gene ends were 0 bases for V and 2 bases for J; bases not matched to a gene: 11. CDR3: CASSQDTRGRRRQETQYF. The DNA of the CDR3 is TGCGCCAGCAGCCAAGATACCAGGGGGCGGAGGCGGCAAGAGACCCAGTACTTC.

J is TRBJ1-1 and V is TRBV9; a possible D gene is TRBD1 (5 bases). This CDR3 is built from 14 residues. V was pared by 3 bases and J by 3 bases, with 12 bases between. CDR1 and CDR2 (germline): SGDLS, YYNGEE. This CDR3 is CASSAREFDTEAFF. The CDR3 DNA follows: TGTGCCAGCAGCGCCAGGGAATTCGACACTGAAGCTTTCTTT.

The chain is built from TRBV5-8 and TRBJ2-5; D is unclear. CDR1 SGHTS and CDR2 YDEGEE come from the germline V gene. This CDR3 contains 13 residues. V gave up 6 bases and J gave up 0 bases, with 9 bases separating them. As DNA, the CDR3 is TGTGCCAGCACCAGCCTAGACCAAGAGACCCAGTACTTC. This translates into CASTSLDQETQYF.

This clone was counted a few times. This specimen includes other DNA sequences encoding the same CDR3. The chain joins TRBV5-1 to TRBJ2-5, with 12 bases lining up with TRBD2. This CDR3 is built from 16 residues. Trimming cost V 0 bases and J 2 bases; bases outside gene matches: 2. CDR1 and CDR2 (germline): SGHRS, YFSETQ. The CDR3 region is CASSLVLAGGQETQYF. CDR3 DNA: TGCGCCAGCAGCTTGGTCCTAGCGGGGGGGCAAGAGACCCAGTACTTC.

This chain joins TRBV11-3 and TRBJ2-1, with 10 bases matching TRBD2. The germline gives CDR1 SGHNT, CDR2 YENEEA. V shed 5 bases and J 4 bases; nucleotides not matched to a gene: 2. The CDR3 contains 14 residues. CDR3 sequence reads: CASSPTSGYNEQFF. CDR3 coding DNA: TGTGCCAGCAGCCCGACTAGCGGGTACAATGAGCAGTTCTTC.

The chain recombines TRBV6-6 with TRBJ2-1, with TRBD2 as a possible D gene (6 bases). V was pared by 6 bases and J by 9 bases, with 12 bases between. CDR1 is MNHNY and CDR2 is SVGAGI in the germline V gene (reference sequence). The CDR3 consists of 12 residues. The CDR3 nucleotides are TGTGCCAGCAGCGGAGGGCCTGGTGAGCAGTTCTTC. Protein sequence: CASSGGPGEQFF.

The V call is TRBV5-4, the J call TRBJ2-2, with D possibly matching TRBD1 (6 bases). V was pared by 3 bases and J by 0 bases, with 12 bases between. The CDR3 is 16 amino acids. From germline, CDR1 is SGHNT and CDR2 YYREEE (reference sequence). The CDR3: CASSSPGQTNTGELFF. In nucleotides, the CDR3 is TGTGCCAGCAGCTCACCAGGACAGACGAACACCGGGGAGCTGTTTTTT.

The V call is TRBV7-2, the J call TRBJ1-5; D is perhaps TRBD1 (6 bases). V shed 2 bases and J shed 2 bases, with 7 bases lying between them. CDR3 length equals 14 residues. Germline V gene lookup returns CDR1 SGHTA and CDR2 FQGNSA. The CDR3 DNA reads TGTGCCAGCAGCTTAAGACAGGGCAATCAGCCCCAGCATTTT. The encoded protein is CASSLRQGNQPQHF.

The genes are TRBV9 and TRBJ2-1; TRBD1 is a possible D gene (5 bases). The V end was cut by 3 bases, the J end by 8 bases, with 18 bases between. Germline V gene sequence: CDR1 SGDLS, CDR2 YYNGEE. This CDR3 contains 15 residues. DNA for the CDR3: TGTGCCAGCAGCGAAGATGACGGCGTAGGGGATGAGCAGTTCTTC. Residues: CASSEDDGVGDEQFF.

The chain couples TRBV10-3 to TRBJ2-3; 8 bases align to TRBD1. The germline V gene encodes CDR1 ENHRY and CDR2 SYGVKD. This CDR3 contains 15 residues. Unmatched junction bases numbered 11, after V lost 6 bases and J lost 6 bases. DNA of the CDR3: TGTGCCATCAGCTCAGGGGGCCCCTCCCACGATACGCAGTATTTT. Translating gives CAISSGGPSHDTQYF.

This clone was detected a few times. V usage is TRBV7-2 and J usage is TRBJ2-7; D remains unclear. Per germline, CDR1 SGHTA and CDR2 FQGNSA. V gave up 5 bases and J gave up 5 bases, with 19 bases separating them. This CDR3 is built from 15 residues. For the CDR3, the DNA is TGTGCCAGCAGCATCTCTGTACATCTCGCCCACGAGCAGTACTTC. Its protein product is CASSISVHLAHEQYF.

The table lists this clone with a count of one. Other DNA sequences in the sample encode the same CDR3. The rearrangement uses TRBV6-6 and TRBJ2-7; TRBD1 matches 10 bases. V shed 6 bases and J 5 bases; nucleotides not matched to a gene: 4. The CDR3 totals 13 residues. The germline gives CDR1 MNHNY, CDR2 SVGAGI (reference sequence). The CDR3 DNA reads as TGTGCCAGCAGACGACAGGGGGCCGACGAGCAGTACTTC. It translates to CASRRQGADEQYF.

This clone was detected only once. CDR3 DNA sequence: TGTGCCAGTAGTATAGCTAGCGGAATATACAATGAGCAGTTCTTC. Its translation: CASSIASGIYNEQFF. The chain uses TRBV19 and TRBJ2-1; TRBD2 agrees at 7 bases. The CDR3 is made up of 15 amino acids. Germline trimming cut 1 base from V and 4 bases from J; bases unmatched to any gene: 4. Germline assignment: CDR1 LNHDA and CDR2 SQIVND (reference sequence).

Here the CDR3 DNA reads TGCGCCAGCAGTGGCGTAGCGGGGCCCACCGGGGAGCTGTTTTTT. Amino acids: CASSGVAGPTGELFF. This rearrangement joins TRBV10-1 to TRBJ2-2; 8 bases align to TRBD2. J lost 4 bases, V lost 4 bases, and 5 bases had no gene match. The CDR3 consists of 15 residues. From germline, CDR1 is WNHNN and CDR2 SYGVQD (reference sequence).

This clone came up once. Germline is not matched at one junction end, which may reflect a read error. J is TRBJ2-5 and V is TRBV7-7; no clear D gene. CDR1 SSHAT and CDR2 FNYEAQ come from the germline V gene (reference sequence). This CDR3 has 13 residues. Here the CDR3 reads CASSLVIQETQYF. CDR3 DNA sequence: TGTGCTAGCAGCTTAGTTATTCAAGAGACCCAGTACTTC.